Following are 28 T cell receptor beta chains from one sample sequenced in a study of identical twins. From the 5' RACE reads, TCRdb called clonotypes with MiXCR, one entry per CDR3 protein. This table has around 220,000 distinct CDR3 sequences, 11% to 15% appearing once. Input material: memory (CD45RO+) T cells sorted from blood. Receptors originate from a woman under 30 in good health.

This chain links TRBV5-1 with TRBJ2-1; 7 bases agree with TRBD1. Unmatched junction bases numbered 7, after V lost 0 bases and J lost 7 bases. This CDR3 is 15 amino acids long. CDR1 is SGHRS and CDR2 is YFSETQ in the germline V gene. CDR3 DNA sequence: TGCGCCAGCAGCTTGGGGGGGACAGTAAAGAATGAGCAGTTCTTC. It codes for CASSLGGTVKNEQFF.

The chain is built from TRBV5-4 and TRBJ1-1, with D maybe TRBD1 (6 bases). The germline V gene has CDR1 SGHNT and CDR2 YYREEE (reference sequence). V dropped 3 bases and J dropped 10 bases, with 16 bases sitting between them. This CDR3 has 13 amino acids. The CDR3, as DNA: TGTGCCAGCAGCTCCCTGATAGGCAGGGGAGCTTTCTTT. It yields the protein CASSSLIGRGAFF.

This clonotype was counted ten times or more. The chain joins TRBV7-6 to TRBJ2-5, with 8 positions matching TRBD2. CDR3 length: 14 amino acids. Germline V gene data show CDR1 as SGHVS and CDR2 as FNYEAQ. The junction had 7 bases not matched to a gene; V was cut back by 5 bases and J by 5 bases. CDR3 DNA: TGTGCCAGCAGCCATCGTTTAGCGGGGGAGACCCAGTACTTC. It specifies CASSHRLAGETQYF. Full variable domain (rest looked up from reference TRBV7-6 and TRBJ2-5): GAGVSQSPRYKVTKRGQDVALRCDPISGHVSLYWYRQALGQGPEFLTYFNYEAQQDKSGLPNDRFSAERPEGSISTLTIQRTEQRDSAMYRCASSHRLAGETQYFGPGTRLLVL.

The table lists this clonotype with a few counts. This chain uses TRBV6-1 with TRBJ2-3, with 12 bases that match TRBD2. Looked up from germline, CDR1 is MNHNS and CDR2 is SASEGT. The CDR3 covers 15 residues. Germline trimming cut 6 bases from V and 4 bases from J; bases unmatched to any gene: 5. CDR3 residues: CASSRTSGGSDTQYF. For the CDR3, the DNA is TGTGCCAGCAGCCGAACTAGCGGGGGGTCAGATACGCAGTATTTT.

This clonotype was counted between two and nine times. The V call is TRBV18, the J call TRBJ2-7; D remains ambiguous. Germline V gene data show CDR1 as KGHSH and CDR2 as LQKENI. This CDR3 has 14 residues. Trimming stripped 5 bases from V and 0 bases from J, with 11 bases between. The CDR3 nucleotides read TGTGCCAGCTCAACTGGGCTGTCCTCCTACGAGCAGTACTTC. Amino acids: CASSTGLSSYEQYF.

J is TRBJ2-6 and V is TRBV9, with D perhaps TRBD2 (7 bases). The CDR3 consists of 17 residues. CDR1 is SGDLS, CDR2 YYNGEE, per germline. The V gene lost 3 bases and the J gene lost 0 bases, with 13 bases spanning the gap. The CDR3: CASSARGAASGANVLTF. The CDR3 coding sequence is TGTGCCAGCAGCGCCCGGGGGGCCGCCTCTGGGGCCAACGTCCTGACTTTC.

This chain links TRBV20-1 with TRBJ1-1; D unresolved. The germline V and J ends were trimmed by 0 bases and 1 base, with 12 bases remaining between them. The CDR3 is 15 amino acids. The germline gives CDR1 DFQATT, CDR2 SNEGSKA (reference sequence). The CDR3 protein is CSARDLLRANTEAFF. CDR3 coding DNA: TGCAGTGCTAGAGATCTACTACGGGCGAACACTGAAGCTTTCTTT.

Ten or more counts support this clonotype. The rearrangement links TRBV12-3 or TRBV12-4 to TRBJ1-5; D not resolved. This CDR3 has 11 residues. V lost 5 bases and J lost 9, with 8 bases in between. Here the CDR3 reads CASSPEGPQHF. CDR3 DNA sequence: TGTGCCAGCAGTCCCGAGGGGCCCCAGCATTTT.

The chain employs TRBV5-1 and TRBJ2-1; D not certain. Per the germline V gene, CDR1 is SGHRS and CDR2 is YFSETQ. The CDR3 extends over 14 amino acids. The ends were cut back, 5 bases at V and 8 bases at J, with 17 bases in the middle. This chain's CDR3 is CASRTQDGWDEQFF. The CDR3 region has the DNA TGCGCCAGCAGAACCCAGGACGGGTGGGATGAGCAGTTCTTC.

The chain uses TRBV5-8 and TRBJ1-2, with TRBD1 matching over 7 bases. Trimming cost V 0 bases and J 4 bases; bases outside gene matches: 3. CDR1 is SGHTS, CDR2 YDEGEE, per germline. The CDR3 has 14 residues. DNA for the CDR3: TGTGCCAGCAGCTTGGTCGACAGGGCCTATGGCTACACCTTC. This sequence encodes CASSLVDRAYGYTF.

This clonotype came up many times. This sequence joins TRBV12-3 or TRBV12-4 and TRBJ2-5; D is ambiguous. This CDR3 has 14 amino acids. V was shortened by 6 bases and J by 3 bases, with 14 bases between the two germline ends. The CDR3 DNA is TGTGCCAGCAGCCCCTCCGGCGGTAAAGAGACCCAGTACTTC. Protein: CASSPSGGKETQYF.

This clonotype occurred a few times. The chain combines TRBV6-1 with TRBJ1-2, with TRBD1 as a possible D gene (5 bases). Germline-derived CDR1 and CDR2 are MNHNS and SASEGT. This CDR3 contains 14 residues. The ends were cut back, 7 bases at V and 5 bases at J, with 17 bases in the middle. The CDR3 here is CASTDGAVPYGYTF. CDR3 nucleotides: TGTGCCAGCACCGACGGGGCGGTACCTTATGGCTACACCTTC.

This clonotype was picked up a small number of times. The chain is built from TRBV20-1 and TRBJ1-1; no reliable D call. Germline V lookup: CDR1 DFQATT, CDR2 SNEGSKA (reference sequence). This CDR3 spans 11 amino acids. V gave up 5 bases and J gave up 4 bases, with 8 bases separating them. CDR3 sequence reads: CSAFSRTEAFF. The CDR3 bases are TGCAGTGCTTTCTCTCGCACTGAAGCTTTCTTT.

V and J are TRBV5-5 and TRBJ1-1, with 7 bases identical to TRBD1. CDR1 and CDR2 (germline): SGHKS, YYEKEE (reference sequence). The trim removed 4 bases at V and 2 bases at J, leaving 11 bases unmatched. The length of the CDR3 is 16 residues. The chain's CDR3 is CASSQGTGTANTEAFF. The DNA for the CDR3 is TGTGCCAGCAGCCAAGGCACCGGGACAGCTAACACTGAAGCTTTCTTT.

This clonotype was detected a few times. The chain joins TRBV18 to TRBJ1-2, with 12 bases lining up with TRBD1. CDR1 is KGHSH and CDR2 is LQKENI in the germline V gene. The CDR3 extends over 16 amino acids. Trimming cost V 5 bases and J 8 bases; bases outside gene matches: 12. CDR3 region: CASSSGTGGLRGGYTF. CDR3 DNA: TGTGCCAGCTCATCCGGGACAGGGGGCCTTCGGGGCGGCTACACCTTC. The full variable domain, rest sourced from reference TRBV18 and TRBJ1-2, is NAGVMQNPRHLVRRRGQEARLRCSPMKGHSHVYWYRQLPEEGLKFMVYLQKENIIDESGMPKERFSAEFPKEGPSILRIQQVVRGDSAAYFCASSSGTGGLRGGYTFGSGTRLTVV.

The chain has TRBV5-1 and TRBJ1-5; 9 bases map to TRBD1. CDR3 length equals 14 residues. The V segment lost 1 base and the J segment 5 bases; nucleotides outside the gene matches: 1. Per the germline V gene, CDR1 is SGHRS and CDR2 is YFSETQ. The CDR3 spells CASSLTGGDQPQHF. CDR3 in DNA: TGCGCCAGCAGCTTGACAGGGGGCGATCAGCCCCAGCATTTT.

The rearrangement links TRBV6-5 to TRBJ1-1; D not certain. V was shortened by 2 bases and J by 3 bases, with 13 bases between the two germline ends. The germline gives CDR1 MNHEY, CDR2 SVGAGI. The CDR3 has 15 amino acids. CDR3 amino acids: CASSYVSVSHTEAFF. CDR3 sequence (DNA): TGTGCCAGCAGTTACGTCTCGGTCAGCCACACTGAAGCTTTCTTT.

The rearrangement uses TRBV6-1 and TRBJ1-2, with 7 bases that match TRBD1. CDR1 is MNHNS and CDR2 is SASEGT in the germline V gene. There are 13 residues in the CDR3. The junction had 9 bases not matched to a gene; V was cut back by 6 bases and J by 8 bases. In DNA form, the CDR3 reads TGTGCCAGCAGGAACTACAGGGGTAGCGGCTACACCTTC. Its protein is CASRNYRGSGYTF.

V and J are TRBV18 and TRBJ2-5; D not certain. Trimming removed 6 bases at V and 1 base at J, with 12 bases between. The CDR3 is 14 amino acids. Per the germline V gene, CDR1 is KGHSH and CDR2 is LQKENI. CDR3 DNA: TGTGCCAGCTCGGCGAGTCGAGCCCAAGAGACCCAGTACTTC. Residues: CASSASRAQETQYF. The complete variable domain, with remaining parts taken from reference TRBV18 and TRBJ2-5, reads NAGVMQNPRHLVRRRGQEARLRCSPMKGHSHVYWYRQLPEEGLKFMVYLQKENIIDESGMPKERFSAEFPKEGPSILRIQQVVRGDSAAYFCASSASRAQETQYFGPGTRLLVL.

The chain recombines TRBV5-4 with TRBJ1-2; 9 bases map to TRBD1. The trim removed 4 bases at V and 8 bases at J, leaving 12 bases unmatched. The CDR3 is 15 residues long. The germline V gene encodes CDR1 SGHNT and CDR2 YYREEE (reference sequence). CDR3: CASSLGGQGSEGYTF. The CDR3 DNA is TGTGCCAGCAGCCTGGGGGGACAGGGCAGTGAAGGCTACACCTTC.

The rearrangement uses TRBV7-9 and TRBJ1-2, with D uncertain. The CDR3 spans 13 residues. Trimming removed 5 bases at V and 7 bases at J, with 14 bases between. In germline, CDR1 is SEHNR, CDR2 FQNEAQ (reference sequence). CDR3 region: CASSHSGGSGYTF. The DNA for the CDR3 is TGTGCCAGCAGCCACTCCGGCGGTAGTGGCTACACCTTC. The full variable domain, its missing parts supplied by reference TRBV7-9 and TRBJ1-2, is DTGVSQNPRHKITKRGQNVTFRCDPISEHNRLYWYRQTLGQGPEFLTYFQNEAQLEKSRLLSDRFSAERPKGSFSTLEIQRTEQGDSAMYLCASSHSGGSGYTFGSGTRLTVV.

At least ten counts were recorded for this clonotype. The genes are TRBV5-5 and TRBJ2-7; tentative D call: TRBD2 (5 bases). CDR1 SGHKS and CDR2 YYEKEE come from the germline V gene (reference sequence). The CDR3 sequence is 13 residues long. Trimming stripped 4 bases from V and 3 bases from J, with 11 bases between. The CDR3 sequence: CASSVTSRYEQYF. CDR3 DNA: TGTGCCAGCAGCGTTACTAGTCGCTACGAGCAGTACTTC.

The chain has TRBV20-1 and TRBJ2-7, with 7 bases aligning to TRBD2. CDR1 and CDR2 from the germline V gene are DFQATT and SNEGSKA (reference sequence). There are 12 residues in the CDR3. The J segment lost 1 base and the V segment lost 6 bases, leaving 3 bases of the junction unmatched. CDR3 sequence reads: CSATGGSYEQYF. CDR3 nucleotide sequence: TGCAGTGCCACGGGAGGTTCCTACGAGCAGTACTTC.

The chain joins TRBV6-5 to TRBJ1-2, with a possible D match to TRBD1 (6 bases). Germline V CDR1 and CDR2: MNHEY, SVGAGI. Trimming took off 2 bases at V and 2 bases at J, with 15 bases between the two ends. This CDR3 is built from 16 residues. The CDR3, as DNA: TGTGCCAGCAGTTACGGTCGGGGGCGCCGGAACTATGGCTACACCTTC. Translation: CASSYGRGRRNYGYTF.

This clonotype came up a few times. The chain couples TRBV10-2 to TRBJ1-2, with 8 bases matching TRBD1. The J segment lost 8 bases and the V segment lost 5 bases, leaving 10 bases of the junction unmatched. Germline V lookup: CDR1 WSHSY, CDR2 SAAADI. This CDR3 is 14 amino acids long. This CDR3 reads CASSSLQGVKGYTF. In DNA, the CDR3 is TGCGCCAGCAGTTCCCTACAGGGGGTAAAAGGCTACACCTTC.

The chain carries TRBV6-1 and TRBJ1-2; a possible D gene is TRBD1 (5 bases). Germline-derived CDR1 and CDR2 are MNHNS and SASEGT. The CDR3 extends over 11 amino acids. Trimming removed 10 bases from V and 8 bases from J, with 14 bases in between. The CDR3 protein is CATQAGWGYTF. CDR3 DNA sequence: TGTGCCACCCAAGCAGGGTGGGGCTACACCTTC.

CDR3 bases: TGTGCCAGCAGTACCATGGTAAACTATGGCTACACCTTC. Protein: CASSTMVNYGYTF. The chain uses TRBV6-2 or TRBV6-3 and TRBJ1-2, with no clear D. Between the trimmed V and J ends, which lost 5 bases and 2 bases, there was a span of 9 bases. The CDR3 has 13 amino acids. Germline V gives CDR1 MNHEY, CDR2 SVGEGT.

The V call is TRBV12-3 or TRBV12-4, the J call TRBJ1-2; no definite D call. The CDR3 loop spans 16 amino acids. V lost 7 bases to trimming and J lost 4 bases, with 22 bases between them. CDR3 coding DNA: TGTGCCAGCATCGGTACCGGGTCCGATTTTTTCTATGGCTACACCTTC. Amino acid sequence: CASIGTGSDFFYGYTF.